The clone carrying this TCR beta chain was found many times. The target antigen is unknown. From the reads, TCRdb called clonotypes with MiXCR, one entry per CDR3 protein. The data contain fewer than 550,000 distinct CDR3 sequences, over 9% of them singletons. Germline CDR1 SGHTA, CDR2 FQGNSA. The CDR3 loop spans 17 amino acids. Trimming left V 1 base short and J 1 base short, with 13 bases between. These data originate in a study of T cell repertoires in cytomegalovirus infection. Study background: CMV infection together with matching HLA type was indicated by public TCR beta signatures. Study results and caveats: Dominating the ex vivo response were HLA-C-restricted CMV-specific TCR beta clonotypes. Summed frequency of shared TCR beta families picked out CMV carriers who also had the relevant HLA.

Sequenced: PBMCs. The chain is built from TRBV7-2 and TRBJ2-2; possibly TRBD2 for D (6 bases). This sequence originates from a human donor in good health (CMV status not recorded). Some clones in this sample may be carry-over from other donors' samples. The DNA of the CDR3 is TGTGCCAGCAGCTTAGTTGGCCTAGCGCTGAACACCGGGGAGCTGTTTTTT. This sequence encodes CASSLVGLALNTGELFF.